This TCR beta chain originates from a study of patients and donors after allogeneic stem cell transplantation. The CDR3 totals 15 residues. The V end lost 5 bases, the J end lost 5 bases, and 21 bases lay between the germline ends. Germline loops: CDR1 DFQATT, CDR2 SNEGSKA (reference sequence). MiXCR, applied by TCRdb to the RT-PCR reads, yields one record per CDR3 protein. The sample contains under 170,000 distinct CDR3 sequences, approximately 37% of which appear only once. Sequencing was carried out using blood, either unsorted or a sorted T cell fraction (not recorded which). The chain has TRBV20-1 and TRBJ1-2; D unresolved. This TCR derives from a human donor who was either an allogeneic HSCT recipient or a stem cell or donor lymphocyte infusion donor (not recorded which). It is not recorded whose cells these are; they may come from a transplant donor. Written as DNA, the CDR3 is TGCAGTGCTCCCGGCGCCTTGTATCGAATATATGGCTACACCTTC. Its protein is CSAPGALYRIYGYTF.